The 31 T cell receptor beta chains below were found in one sample sequenced in a study of PD-L1 blockade in urothelial cancer. Specified time point: pretreatment peripheral blood. Measured with immunoSEQ multiplex PCR; TCRdb has only the in-frame clones, and not every one. Of some 120,000 clones in the sample, about 81% were seen once. Sequenced material: PBMCs, taken around atezolizumab (anti-PD-L1) treatment. These receptor sequences come from a man between 50 and 59 years old with urothelial cancer.

Notes on this clone: The junction and the germline gene differ at one end; a read error may be behind it. This chain joins TRBV15 and TRBJ2-5; tentatively, D is TRBD1 (6 bases). The CDR3 runs to 13 residues. The germline V gene has CDR1 LNHNV and CDR2 YYDKDF (reference sequence). In DNA form, the CDR3 reads TGTGCCACCAGCAGACAGGGGAGAGAGGCCCAGTACTTC. This sequence encodes CATSRQGREAQYF.

V gene TRBV6-6 combines with J gene TRBJ2-7; 10 bases line up with TRBD1. Germline V CDR1 and CDR2: MNHNY, SVGAGI (reference sequence). The CDR3 totals 15 residues. The J segment lost 3 bases and the V segment lost 6 bases, leaving 8 bases of the junction unmatched. The CDR3 reads CASSRGQGGSYEQYF. The CDR3 bases are TGTGCCAGCAGCCGAGGACAGGGGGGAAGCTACGAGCAGTACTTC.

This clone was counted a single time. This chain links TRBV5-4 with TRBJ2-5; 9 nucleotides match TRBD2. V gave up 6 bases and J gave up 3 bases; unmatched junction bases: 3. CDR3 length equals 13 residues. Germline CDR1 is SGHNT and CDR2 is YYREEE (reference sequence). The CDR3, as DNA: TGTGCCAGCAAAGCGGGGGGAAAAGAGACCCAGTACTTC. Its translation: CASKAGGKETQYF.

V is TRBV5-1 and J is TRBJ1-2; 9 bases agree with TRBD1. CDR1 and CDR2 from the germline V gene are SGHRS and YFSETQ. The CDR3 length is 17 residues. V was clipped by 0 bases and J by 0 bases; unmatched bases: 6. This CDR3 reads CASSLADRGVANYGYTF. Here the CDR3 DNA reads TGCGCCAGCAGCTTGGCTGACAGGGGGGTAGCTAACTATGGCTACACCTTC.

The V gene is TRBV28, the J gene TRBJ2-1; 10 bases map to TRBD2. The V gene end was trimmed by 2 bases and the J gene end by 9 bases; junction bases not matched to a gene: 10. Germline CDR1 MDHEN, CDR2 SYDVKM. This CDR3 has 16 amino acids. The CDR3 is CASSLHSSGSSREQFF. CDR3 bases: TGTGCCAGCAGTTTACACTCTAGCGGGAGTTCGCGTGAGCAGTTCTTC.

This clone was seen only once. The chain uses TRBV28 and TRBJ1-5; D is uncertain. Trimming removed 6 bases from V and 9 bases from J, with 6 bases in between. Germline values: CDR1 MDHEN, CDR2 SYDVKM. The CDR3 has 10 amino acids. The DNA for the CDR3 is TGTGCCAGCAGCTCTAGGCCCCAGCATTTT. Its protein is CASSSRPQHF.

J is TRBJ2-1 and V is TRBV11-2; weak D call: TRBD1 (5 bases). The CDR3 sequence is 13 residues long. V was shortened by 6 bases and J by 5 bases, with 11 bases between the two germline ends. Germline-derived CDR1 and CDR2 are SGHAT and FQNNGV. The CDR3, as DNA: TGTGCCAGCAGACCTGGGGCGGACAATGAGCAGTTCTTC. Amino acid sequence: CASRPGADNEQFF.

The chain combines TRBV18 with TRBJ1-2; 7 nucleotides line up with TRBD1. This CDR3 has 14 amino acids. Germline V gives CDR1 KGHSH, CDR2 LQKENI. V shed 1 base and J 4 bases; nucleotides not matched to a gene: 3. CDR3 sequence: CASSPQGAGYGYTF. The DNA for the CDR3 is TGTGCCAGCTCACCACAGGGGGCGGGCTATGGCTACACCTTC.

This clone showed up just a few times. The rearrangement joins TRBV28 to TRBJ2-7; TRBD2 matches at 12 bases. In germline, CDR1 is MDHEN, CDR2 SYDVKM. After removal of 3 bases from V and 5 bases from J, the junction contained 8 bases not matched to a gene. There are 16 residues in the CDR3. CDR3 DNA sequence: TGTGCCAGCAGTTTTCTCCGACTAGCGGGAGTCCACGAGCAGTACTTC. It yields the protein CASSFLRLAGVHEQYF. Combining the CDR3 with reference TRBV28 and TRBJ2-7 gives the whole variable domain DVKVTQSSRYLVKRTGEKVFLECVQDMDHENMFWYRQDPGLGLRLIYFSYDVKMKEKGDIPEGYSVSREKKERFSLILESASTNQTSMYLCASSFLRLAGVHEQYFGPGTRLTVT.

This clone was found a few times. The chain couples TRBV6-5 to TRBJ2-1; D possibly corresponds to TRBD1 (5 bases). The V gene's germline CDR1 is MNHEY and CDR2 SVGAGI. Trimming took off 4 bases at V and 0 bases at J, with 10 bases between the two ends. The length of the CDR3 is 15 residues. The chain's CDR3 is CASSLGVSSYNEQFF. The DNA of the CDR3 is TGTGCCAGCAGTTTAGGGGTGAGCTCCTACAATGAGCAGTTCTTC.

The gene calls are TRBV6-5 and TRBJ1-6, with TRBD1 matching over 9 bases. The CDR3 has 14 amino acids. V gave up 5 bases and J gave up 7 bases; unmatched junction bases: 3. Germline values: CDR1 MNHEY, CDR2 SVGAGI. CDR3 DNA: TGTGCCAGCAGTCCCGGGACAGGGAATTCACCCCTCCACTTT. Translated: CASSPGTGNSPLHF.

The chain has TRBV18 and TRBJ2-5, with 9 bases aligning to TRBD1. The CDR3 totals 15 residues. Germline CDR1 reads KGHSH; CDR2 reads LQKENI. Germline trimming cut 0 bases from V and 2 bases from J; bases unmatched to any gene: 1. CDR3 sequence (DNA): TGTGCCAGCTCACCACCGGGACAGGGACAAGAGACCCAGTACTTC. Translating it yields CASSPPGQGQETQYF.

This rearrangement joins TRBV10-3 to TRBJ1-1, with 11 positions matching TRBD1. Trimming removed 6 bases from V and 3 bases from J; junction bases left unmatched: 3. Germline V gene sequence: CDR1 ENHRY, CDR2 SYGVKD. This CDR3 region has 14 residues. CDR3 protein: CAISPGQGDTEAFF. The CDR3, as DNA: TGTGCCATCAGCCCGGGACAGGGGGACACTGAAGCTTTCTTT.

The rearrangement joins TRBV27 to TRBJ2-1, with 10 positions matching TRBD2. Germline V lookup: CDR1 MNHEY, CDR2 SMNVEV (reference sequence). The CDR3 is 17 residues long. The V segment lost 2 bases and the J segment 2 bases; nucleotides outside the gene matches: 6. The CDR3 bases are TGTGCCAGCAGTTTAAACGGACTAGCGGTAACCTACAATGAGCAGTTCTTC. This gives the protein CASSLNGLAVTYNEQFF.

V gene TRBV2 combines with J gene TRBJ2-7, with a possible D match to TRBD2 (5 bases). Trimming left V 6 bases short and J 7 bases short, with 16 bases between. The CDR3 is 13 residues long. The germline V gene encodes CDR1 SNHLY and CDR2 FYNNEI. The CDR3 spells CASRATSSEEQYF. The CDR3 DNA reads as TGTGCCAGCAGGGCAACTAGTTCGGAAGAGCAGTACTTC.

This rearrangement joins TRBV7-9 to TRBJ2-5; D is possibly TRBD1 (5 bases). Germline values: CDR1 SEHNR, CDR2 FQNEAQ (reference sequence). V was clipped by 6 bases and J by 4 bases, with 9 bases between them. The CDR3 length is 12 residues. For the CDR3, the DNA is TGTGCCAGCAGGCAGGGTGTAGAGACCCAGTACTTC. This encodes CASRQGVETQYF.

V and J are TRBV2 and TRBJ1-5, with unresolved D. Trimming removed 5 bases at V and 0 bases at J, with 8 bases between. The CDR3 sequence is 14 residues long. CDR1 and CDR2 (germline): SNHLY, FYNNEI. As DNA, the CDR3 is TGTGCCAGCAGTCAAGACGGTAGCAATCAGCCCCAGCATTTT. Residues: CASSQDGSNQPQHF.

The chain employs TRBV28 and TRBJ2-7, with no clear D. Germline V gene lookup returns CDR1 MDHEN and CDR2 SYDVKM. The length of the CDR3 is 11 residues. V gave up 6 bases and J gave up 3 bases, with 6 bases separating them. CDR3 sequence reads: CASSQNYEQYF. CDR3 DNA sequence: TGTGCCAGCAGCCAAAACTACGAGCAGTACTTC.

CDR3 sequence reads: CASSFPGGYEKLFF. The CDR3 coding sequence is TGTGCCAGCAGCTTCCCAGGGGGCTATGAAAAACTGTTTTTT. The chain recombines TRBV5-5 with TRBJ1-4; TRBD1 matches 8 bases. Trimming at V came to 2 bases and at J to 6 bases, leaving 3 bases not matched to a gene. Germline values: CDR1 SGHKS, CDR2 YYEKEE (reference sequence). This CDR3 is 14 amino acids long. Filled out from reference TRBV5-5 and TRBJ1-4, the complete variable domain reads DAGVTQSPTHLIKTRGQQVTLRCSPISGHKSVSWYQQVLGQGPQFIFQYYEKEERGRGNFPDRFSARQFPNYSSELNVNALLLGDSALYLCASSFPGGYEKLFFGSGTQLSVL.

V gene TRBV9 combines with J gene TRBJ1-1; D is possibly TRBD1 (6 bases). The germline gives CDR1 SGDLS, CDR2 YYNGEE. Trimming pared 2 bases from V and 0 bases from J, leaving 8 bases between. CDR3 length equals 14 residues. The CDR3 protein is CASSVGTLNTEAFF. As DNA, the CDR3 is TGTGCCAGCAGCGTGGGGACATTGAACACTGAAGCTTTCTTT.

This clone was recorded only once. The chain carries TRBV9 and TRBJ2-2, with 7 bases identical to TRBD2. After removal of 0 bases from V and 7 bases from J, the junction contained 3 bases not matched to a gene. The germline gives CDR1 SGDLS, CDR2 YYNGEE. This CDR3 comprises 14 residues. The CDR3 loop reads CASSVDGRIGELFF. CDR3 coding DNA: TGTGCCAGCAGCGTAGACGGGAGGATCGGGGAGCTGTTTTTT.

V and J are TRBV28 and TRBJ1-5, with D possibly being TRBD1 (5 bases). The CDR3 is made up of 14 amino acids. Trimming removed 6 bases at V and 3 bases at J, with 12 bases between. Per germline, CDR1 MDHEN and CDR2 SYDVKM. In nucleotides, the CDR3 is TGTGCCAGCAGCCGCGGGACGGACAATCAGCCCCAGCATTTT. Its protein product is CASSRGTDNQPQHF.

The chain recombines TRBV19 with TRBJ2-5, with TRBD2 matching over 11 bases. J lost 0 bases, V lost 9 bases, and 27 bases had no gene match. The CDR3 runs to 22 residues. Germline CDR1 LNHDA, CDR2 SQIVND (reference sequence). DNA of the CDR3: TGTGCCAGCAGGACATATCCCCGGGCCTGGGACTCTAGCGGGAGGTACCAAGAGACCCAGTACTTC. Protein product: CASRTYPRAWDSSGRYQETQYF.

The chain is built from TRBV5-4 and TRBJ1-4, with 10 positions matching TRBD1. Germline CDR1 and CDR2: SGHNT and YYREEE (reference sequence). The CDR3 loop spans 16 amino acids. V trimming: 2 bases; J trimming: 3 bases; junction bases outside the gene matches: 4. CDR3 in amino acids: CASSFRTGGSNEKLFF. The DNA of the CDR3 is TGTGCCAGCAGCTTTCGGACAGGGGGATCTAATGAAAAACTGTTTTTT. Drawing the rest from reference TRBV5-4 and TRBJ1-4, the complete variable domain is ETGVTQSPTHLIKTRGQQVTLRCSSQSGHNTVSWYQQALGQGPQFIFQYYREEENGRGNFPPRFSGLQFPNYSSELNVNALELDDSALYLCASSFRTGGSNEKLFFGSGTQLSVL.

The genes are TRBV7-9 and TRBJ1-4, with no clear D. Trimming removed 5 bases from V and 8 bases from J, with 9 bases in between. CDR3 length equals 12 residues. Germline V gives CDR1 SEHNR, CDR2 FQNEAQ (reference sequence). For the CDR3, the DNA is TGTGCCAGCAGCCTACGGGAGGAAAAACTGTTTTTT. Amino acids: CASSLREEKLFF.

The J gene is TRBJ2-7, the V gene TRBV11-2, with 7 bases matching TRBD1. Trimming at V came to 5 bases and at J to 4 bases, leaving 5 bases not matched to a gene. The CDR3 loop spans 13 amino acids. Germline V gives CDR1 SGHAT, CDR2 FQNNGV. CDR3 amino acids: CASSTGQRYEQYF. CDR3 nucleotides: TGTGCCAGCAGCACGGGACAGCGATACGAGCAGTACTTC.

The chain recombines TRBV14 with TRBJ2-5, with D unclear. Germline V CDR1 and CDR2: SGHDN, FVKESK. CDR3 length: 15 amino acids. V shed 2 bases and J shed 5 bases, with 15 bases lying between them. The CDR3 nucleotides read TGTGCCAGCAGCCAAACCCGTTCGACCGGGGAGACCCAGTACTTC. This sequence encodes CASSQTRSTGETQYF.

The CDR3 DNA follows: TGTGCCAGCAGTTTATCCTCAGCTAGGCTTGGAGACAATGAGCAGTTCTTC. Translated: CASSLSSARLGDNEQFF. The rearrangement uses TRBV28 and TRBJ2-1; no definite D call. The germline gives CDR1 MDHEN, CDR2 SYDVKM. The CDR3 contains 17 residues. Trimming pared 1 base from V and 5 bases from J, leaving 18 bases between.

This clone was recorded only once. The chain joins TRBV10-3 to TRBJ2-7; 9 nucleotides match TRBD1. The CDR3 has 14 amino acids. The V segment lost 6 bases and the J segment 1 base; nucleotides outside the gene matches: 4. Germline V gene lookup returns CDR1 ENHRY and CDR2 SYGVKD. This chain's CDR3 is CAIRVQGASYEQYF. DNA for the CDR3: TGTGCCATCAGGGTACAGGGGGCGTCCTACGAGCAGTACTTC.

The chain couples TRBV5-8 to TRBJ2-3; D might be TRBD2 (6 bases). CDR3 length equals 15 residues. Trimming stripped 4 bases from V and 1 base from J, with 13 bases between. Germline V gene sequence: CDR1 SGHTS, CDR2 YDEGEE. The CDR3 sequence: CASSVRDSRTDTQYF. CDR3 in DNA: TGTGCCAGCAGCGTCCGGGACTCCCGCACAGATACGCAGTATTTT.

The V gene is TRBV6-5, the J gene TRBJ1-1; D unresolved. The CDR3 has 12 amino acids. In germline, CDR1 is MNHEY, CDR2 SVGAGI. V gave up 6 bases and J gave up 1 base, with 6 bases separating them. CDR3 residues: CASRTPNTEAFF. The CDR3, as DNA: TGTGCCAGCAGAACACCGAACACTGAAGCTTTCTTT.